A selection of T cell receptor beta chains follows, all from one sample in a study of blood T cell repertoires in COVID-19. Data came from immunoSEQ multiplex PCR; TCRdb stores just in-frame clones and leaves some out. The sample records fewer than 200,000 clones, 70% to 90% being singletons. Sequenced material: peripheral blood. These receptors were taken from a man aged 40-49 years with acute or convalescent COVID-19. CDR3s include the opening cysteine and the closing phenylalanine or tryptophan. A D gene is named only where the DNA matches it firmly. Size tells how often a clone was seen (once, few, many) or the class of an expanded clone, and some rows leave it out.

>-|TRBV6-5|TRBJ1-1|-
TGTGCCAGTGCAGGGATTGAAGCTTTCTTT
CASAGIEAFF
>-|TRBV9|TRBJ1-6|-
TGTGCCAGCAGCGCCTCTCCGGATTCACCCCTCCACTTT
CASSASPDSPLHF
>-|TRBV7-9|TRBJ2-7|-
TGTGCCAGCAGCGTTACCGGGACAATCTACGAGCAGTACTTC
CASSVTGTIYEQYF
>-|TRBV6-5|TRBJ1-6|-
TGTGCCAGCAGAACGGGGTTGGATTCACCCCTCCACTTT
CASRTGLDSPLHF
>-|TRBV30|TRBJ1-5|-
TGTGCCTGGAGTCTCCGGGGAAACAATCAGCCCCAGCATTTT
CAWSLRGNNQPQHF
>-|TRBV30|TRBJ2-7|TRBD1
TGTGCCTGTGCGACAGGGTTATACGAGCAGTACTTC
CACATGLYEQYF
>-|TRBV7-9|TRBJ1-5|-
TGTGCCAGCAGCTTAGGGGGGGGCGGCAATCAGCCCCAGCATTTT
CASSLGGGGNQPQHF
>once|TRBV7-6|TRBJ1-3|-
TGTGCCAGCAGCTTAGTTAGGAGCGTCTCTGGAAACACCATATATTTT
CASSLVRSVSGNTIYF
>-|TRBV18|TRBJ2-2|TRBD2
TGTGCCAGCTCACCAAGGACTAGATATTACACCGGGGAGCTGTTTTTT
CASSPRTRYYTGELFF
>-|TRBV5-8|TRBJ1-6|TRBD1
TGTGCCAGCAGCCGGGACAGGGTAACGACACCCCTCCACTTT
CASSRDRVTTPLHF
>-|TRBV5-1|TRBJ1-5|-
TGCGCCAGCAGCTTGGACAGTCCGGATCAGCCCCAGCATTTT
CASSLDSPDQPQHF
>few|TRBV5-5|TRBJ2-1|-
TGTGCCAGCAGCCCGCGGTGGCAAGACAATGAGCAGTTCTTC
CASSPRWQDNEQFF
>-|TRBV12-3/TRBV12-4|TRBJ1-2|-
TGTGCCAGCAGTCTCGGGGGGACCTTC
CASSLGGTF
>-|TRBV30|TRBJ1-5|-
TGTGCCTGGAGTGTACAGCAGGTCTTAGATTATAGCAATCAGCCCCAGCATTTT
CAWSVQQVLDYSNQPQHF
>-|TRBV5-6|TRBJ1-2|-
TGTGCCAGCAGCTGGGACTCCGACTATGGCTACACCTTC
CASSWDSDYGYTF
>-|TRBV24-1|TRBJ1-2|-
TGTGCCACCAGTGATCCACAGGATATAGGCAGCCTCTATGGCTACACCTTC
CATSDPQDIGSLYGYTF
>-|TRBV10-1|TRBJ1-2|TRBD1
TGCGCCAGCAGTGAGTCGACAGGGGTGTATGGCTACACCTTC
CASSESTGVYGYTF
>-|TRBV7-8|TRBJ2-7|-
TGTGCCAGCAGCTACACCAGCGCCGAGCAGTACTTC
CASSYTSAEQYF
>few|TRBV14|TRBJ1-2|-
TGTGCCAGCAGCCAAACCAGGGGTGGCTACACCTTC
CASSQTRGGYTF
>-|TRBV28|TRBJ2-7|TRBD2
TGTGCCAGCAGGAGTACGGCGGGGGGCTACGAGCAGTACTTC
CASRSTAGGYEQYF
>-|TRBV4-3|TRBJ1-2|TRBD1
TGCGCCAGCAGCCAAGAAACCGGGACAGGGGGAGGCGGTGGCTACACCTTC
CASSQETGTGGGGGYTF
>-|TRBV19|TRBJ1-6|TRBD1
TGTGCCAGTAGTGCCTCAGGGGGAAATAATTCACCCCTCCACTTT
CASSASGGNNSPLHF
>few|TRBV2|TRBJ1-5|TRBD1
TGTGCCAGCAGTGCGACCGGGACAGGACGCAATCAGCCCCAGCATTTT
CASSATGTGRNQPQHF
>-|TRBV7-9|TRBJ2-3|TRBD2
TGTGCCAGCAGCTCATCCGGGACTAGCGGGGGGGCCCGCACAGATACGCAGTATTTT
CASSSSGTSGGARTDTQYF